This T cell receptor (beta chain) derives from a study of cytomegalovirus exposure and HLA in healthy donors. Donors had nominal health at sampling but likely had unrecorded immune exposures. The CDR3 extends over 14 amino acids. The V and J ends lost 5 bases and 5 bases, in that order; junction bases with no gene match: 7. Germline loops: CDR1 SGHRS, CDR2 YFSETQ. The PCR had 60 Vbeta and 13 Jbeta primers. The data were produced by immunoSEQ multiplex PCR, yet TCRdb's version contains in-frame clones alone and is incomplete. In the table there are 150,000 or so clones, around three quarters of which are singletons. This clone has just one count.

This receptor was identified in a man aged 40-55 years in good health and CMV-seropositive. The J gene is TRBJ2-5, the V gene TRBV5-1; 9 bases match TRBD2. The sample taken for sequencing was PBMCs. The CDR3 loop is CASRVSGSGETQYF. CDR3 nucleotides: TGCGCCAGCAGGGTTAGCGGGAGTGGTGAGACCCAGTACTTC.